This TCR beta chain was sequenced during a study of identical twins. General study points: It was out-of-frame TCR alpha sharing in monozygotic twins that models underestimated.

Details on this clonotype: Its target is not known.

Each CDR3 protein is one row after TCRdb ran MiXCR on the 5' RACE reads. The sample lists 1.5 million to 2 million distinct CDR3 sequences; under 35% were seen once. This CDR3 comprises 15 residues. In germline, CDR1 is SGHTA, CDR2 FQGNSA. Trimming shortened V by 4 bases and J by 1 base, and 13 bases separated the two germline ends. The sequencing sample was made of cord blood. The chain couples TRBV7-2 to TRBJ1-1; D is possibly TRBD1 (5 bases). The sequence came from a newborn girl in good health. The CDR3 loop reads CASSSTGTANTEAFF. In nucleotides, the CDR3 is TGTGCCAGCAGCTCGACCGGGACGGCGAACACTGAAGCTTTCTTT.